The rows below give T cell receptor beta chains drawn from one sample of a study of early T cells in non-severe SARS-CoV-2 infection. TCRdb called the 5' RACE reads again in MiXCR, with one record for every CDR3 protein. The sample consists of more than 55,000 distinct CDR3 sequences, around 12% of them appearing once. The sample taken for sequencing was whole blood. The receptors derive from an adult who was a healthcare worker with PCR-confirmed SARS-CoV-2 infection or an uninfected control (not recorded which). Each CDR3 is given with its conserved first and last residue.

TRBJ2-7	15	TRBV29-1	CSVASWDRASYEQYF
TRBJ2-7	13	TRBV29-1	CSYRPGSSYEQYF
TRBJ2-3	16	TRBV11-2	CASSLRTSSGSDTQYF
TRBJ1-1	16	TRBV6-2/TRBV6-3	CASSFPRGGRNTEAFF
TRBJ2-3	14	TRBV27	CASRLAGITDTQYF
TRBJ1-6	14	TRBV7-8	CASSSGQVNFVLHF
TRBJ2-5	12	TRBV7-9	CASTSGMETQYF
TRBJ2-1	15	TRBV20-1	CSAERASGGINEQFF
TRBJ1-1	13	TRBV5-1	CASSSQGITEAFF
TRBJ1-1	14	TRBV7-2	CASSWGVVNTEAFF
TRBJ2-3	15	TRBV20-1	CSARERGGYTDTQYF
TRBJ2-2	15	TRBV6-5	CASREGTANTGELFF
TRBJ2-1	13	TRBV29-1	CSVEELLMNEQFF
TRBJ2-5	13	TRBV7-2	CASSLAREETQYF
TRBJ2-1	14	TRBV5-1	CASSLEASYNEQFF
TRBJ2-1	12	TRBV20-1	CSASSSLDEQFF
TRBJ1-1	15	TRBV11-2	CASSFGSRADTEAFF
TRBJ1-2	19	TRBV10-3	CAISESTGGWGANGHGYTF
TRBJ2-2	16	TRBV7-2	CASSPSYAGGLGELFF
TRBJ2-7	13	TRBV27	CASSLGFSYEQYF
TRBJ1-2	12	TRBV19	CASGGQGYGYTF
TRBJ2-3	15	TRBV7-2	CASSSQGASTDTQYF
TRBJ2-7	16	TRBV4-1	CASSLFSGQVSYEQYF
TRBJ2-1	13	TRBV12-3/TRBV12-4	CASSRTSTYEQFF
TRBJ2-5	13	TRBV29-1	CSVVGRYQETQYF
TRBJ1-1	13	TRBV30	CAWIYRRGTEAFF
TRBJ1-2	16	TRBV10-2	CASSETYPDGRLGYTF
TRBJ2-1	13	TRBV7-9	CASSLRPSNEQFF
TRBJ1-1	15	TRBV25-1	CASSGTGNINTEAFF
TRBJ2-7	15	TRBV18	CASSPASGVNYEQYF
TRBJ2-7	15	TRBV20-1	CSARDPSPGIYEQYF
TRBJ1-4	12	TRBV11-2	CASSLAGEKLFF
TRBJ2-1	12	TRBV6-2/TRBV6-3	CASRTSGRVTFF
TRBJ2-1	15	TRBV5-6	CASSPGQGNLGEQFF
TRBJ2-2	14	TRBV7-3	CASSSKTNTGELFF
TRBJ2-3	15	TRBV3-1	CASSQGVAGWDTQYF
TRBJ1-6	15	TRBV20-1	CSATDESSYNSPLHF
TRBJ2-1	13	TRBV7-9	CASSSLAGVEQFF
TRBJ2-7	11	TRBV29-1	CSVAPMGKQYF
TRBJ2-7	14	TRBV18	CASSPTGIENEQYF
TRBJ2-7	13	TRBV29-1	CSVEGIGSYEQYF
TRBJ1-3	13	TRBV10-3	CAITAEPGNTIYF
TRBJ1-2	13	TRBV20-1	CSARDEWVYGYTF
TRBJ2-3	17	TRBV4-1	CASSQVRTITRQDTQYF
TRBJ2-3	15	TRBV6-4	CASSDSGGEADTQYF
TRBJ1-2	14	TRBV7-2	CASRPTGATYGYTF
TRBJ1-1	15	TRBV6-6	CASSYSTEGNTEAFF
TRBJ1-4	16	TRBV4-3	CASSRHFGGSGEKLFF
TRBJ1-5	15	TRBV7-9	CASSSAWGSNQPQHF
TRBJ2-1	14	TRBV20-1	CSASLVSSYNEQFF
TRBJ2-1	16	TRBV7-2	CASSLGGTGAYNEQFF
TRBJ1-2	15	TRBV2	CASSEIGTGSYGYTF
TRBJ2-7	16	TRBV6-7	CASSYSNQGDGYEQYF